This record concerns one TCR beta chain sequence. These data originate in a study of CD8 T cells in Susac syndrome. The V end lost 6 bases, the J end lost 8 bases, and 13 bases lay between the germline ends. This CDR3 comprises 12 residues. An amount of RNA that ranged from roughly 0.5 to 1 ug was reverse transcribed with random hexamers. The authors amplified TCR beta CDR3 across 54 Vbeta and 13 Jbeta using immunoSEQ multiplex PCR. In TCRdb, the immunoSEQ multiplex PCR reads were re-called with MiXCR into one record per CDR3 protein. This sample yields about 150,000 distinct CDR3 sequences, of which around 95% are seen a single time; 0.21% belongs to the top ten. The study sequenced TCR beta in blood CD8+ and CD4+ T cells. TEMRA cells were enriched by FACS, while CD8+ and CD4+ T cells were obtained through a negative isolation that was performed magnetically.

This chain connects TRBV12-3 or TRBV12-4 to TRBJ1-2; a possible D gene is TRBD1 (5 bases). The source of this sequence is a human donor with multiple sclerosis. The sample consisted of CD8+ T cells from PBMCs. CDR3 sequence reads: CASSLTGEGYTF. Written as DNA, the CDR3 is TGTGCCAGCAGCTTAACGGGGGAGGGCTACACCTTC.